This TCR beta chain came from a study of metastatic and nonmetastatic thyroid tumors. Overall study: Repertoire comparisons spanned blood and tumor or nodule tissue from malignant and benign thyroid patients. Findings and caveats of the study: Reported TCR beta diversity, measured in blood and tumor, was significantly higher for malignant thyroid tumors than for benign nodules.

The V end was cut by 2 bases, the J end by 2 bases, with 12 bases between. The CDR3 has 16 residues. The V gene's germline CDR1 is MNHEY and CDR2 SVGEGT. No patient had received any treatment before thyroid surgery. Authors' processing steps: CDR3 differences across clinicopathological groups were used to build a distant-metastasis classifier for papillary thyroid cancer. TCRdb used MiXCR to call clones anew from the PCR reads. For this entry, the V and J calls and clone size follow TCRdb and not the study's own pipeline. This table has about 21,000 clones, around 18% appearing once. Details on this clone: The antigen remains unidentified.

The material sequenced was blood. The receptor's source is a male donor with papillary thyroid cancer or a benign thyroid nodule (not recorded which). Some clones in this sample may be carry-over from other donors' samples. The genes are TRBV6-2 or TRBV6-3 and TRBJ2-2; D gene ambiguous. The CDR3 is CASSYGRPINTGELFF. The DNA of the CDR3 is TGTGCCAGCAGTTACGGGCGGCCGATCAACACCGGGGAGCTGTTTTTT.